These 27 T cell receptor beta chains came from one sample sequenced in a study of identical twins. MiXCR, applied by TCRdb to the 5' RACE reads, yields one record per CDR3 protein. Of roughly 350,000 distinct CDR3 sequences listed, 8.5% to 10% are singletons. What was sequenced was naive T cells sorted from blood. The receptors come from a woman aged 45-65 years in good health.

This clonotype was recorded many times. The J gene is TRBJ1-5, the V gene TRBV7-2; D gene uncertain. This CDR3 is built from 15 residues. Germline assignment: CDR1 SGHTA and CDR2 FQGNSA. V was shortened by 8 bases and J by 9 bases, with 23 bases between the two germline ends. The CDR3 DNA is TGTGCCAGCGCAGCGACCCTGGTGGGGTTGATGCCCCAGCATTTT. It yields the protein CASAATLVGLMPQHF.

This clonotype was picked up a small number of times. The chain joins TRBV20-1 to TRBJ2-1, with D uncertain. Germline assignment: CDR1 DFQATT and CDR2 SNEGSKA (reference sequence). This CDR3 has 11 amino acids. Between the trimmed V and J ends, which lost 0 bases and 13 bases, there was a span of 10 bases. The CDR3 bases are TGCAGTGCTAGAGATTTGAGGAAACAGTTCTTC. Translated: CSARDLRKQFF.

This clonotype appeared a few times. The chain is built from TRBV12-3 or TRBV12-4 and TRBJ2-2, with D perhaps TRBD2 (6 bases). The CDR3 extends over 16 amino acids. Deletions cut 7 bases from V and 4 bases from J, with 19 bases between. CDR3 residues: CASILRGTPLTGELFF. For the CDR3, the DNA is TGTGCCAGCATCCTCCGAGGGACTCCACTCACCGGGGAGCTGTTTTTT.

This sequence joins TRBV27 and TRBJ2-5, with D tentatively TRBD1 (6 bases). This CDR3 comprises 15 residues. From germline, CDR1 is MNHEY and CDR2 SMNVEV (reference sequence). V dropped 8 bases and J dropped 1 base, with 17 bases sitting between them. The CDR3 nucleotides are TGTGCCAGCGGTGGTGGGGACACCCTCCAAGAGACCCAGTACTTC. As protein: CASGGGDTLQETQYF.

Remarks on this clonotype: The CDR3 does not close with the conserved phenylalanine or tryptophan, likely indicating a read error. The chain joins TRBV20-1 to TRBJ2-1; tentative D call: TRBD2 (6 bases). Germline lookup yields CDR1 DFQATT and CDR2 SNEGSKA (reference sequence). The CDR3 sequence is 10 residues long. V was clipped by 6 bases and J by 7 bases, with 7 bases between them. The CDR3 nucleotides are TGCAGTGCCCGGGAGAATGAGCAGTTCTCC. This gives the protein CSARENEQFS.

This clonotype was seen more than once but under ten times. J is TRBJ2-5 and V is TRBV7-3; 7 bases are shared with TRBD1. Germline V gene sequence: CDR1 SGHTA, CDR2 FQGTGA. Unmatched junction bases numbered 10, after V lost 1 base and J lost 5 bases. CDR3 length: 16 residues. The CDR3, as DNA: TGTGCCAGCAGCTTAATGACAGGGAAGGGCTCGGAGACCCAGTACTTC. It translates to CASSLMTGKGSETQYF.

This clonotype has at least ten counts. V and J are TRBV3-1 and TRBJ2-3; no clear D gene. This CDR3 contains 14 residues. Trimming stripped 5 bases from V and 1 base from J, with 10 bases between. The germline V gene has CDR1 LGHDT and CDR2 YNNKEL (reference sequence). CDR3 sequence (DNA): TGTGCCAGCAGCACCCTAAGGGGCACAGATACGCAGTATTTT. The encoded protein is CASSTLRGTDTQYF.

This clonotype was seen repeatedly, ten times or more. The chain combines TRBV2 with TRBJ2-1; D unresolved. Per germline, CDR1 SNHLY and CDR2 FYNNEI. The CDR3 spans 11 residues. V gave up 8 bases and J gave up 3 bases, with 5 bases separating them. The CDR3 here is CASGSYNEQFF. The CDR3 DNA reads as TGTGCCAGCGGCAGCTACAATGAGCAGTTCTTC.

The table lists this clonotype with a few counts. The CDR3 region is CASSQAGLGKLFF. CDR3 DNA: TGTGCCAGCAGCCAAGCGGGGTTGGGAAAACTGTTTTTT. The chain couples TRBV14 to TRBJ1-4; D is undetermined. The CDR3 is 13 amino acids. Trimming pared 1 base from V and 10 bases from J, leaving 10 bases between. Germline values: CDR1 SGHDN, CDR2 FVKESK.

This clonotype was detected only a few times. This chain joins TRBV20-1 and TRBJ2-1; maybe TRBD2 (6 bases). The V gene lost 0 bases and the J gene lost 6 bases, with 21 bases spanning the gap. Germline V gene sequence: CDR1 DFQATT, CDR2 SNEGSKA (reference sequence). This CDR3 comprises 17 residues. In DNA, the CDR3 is TGCAGTGCTAGAGATGTTCTAGCGACCTTCCCCTCCAATGAGCAGTTCTTC. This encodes CSARDVLATFPSNEQFF.

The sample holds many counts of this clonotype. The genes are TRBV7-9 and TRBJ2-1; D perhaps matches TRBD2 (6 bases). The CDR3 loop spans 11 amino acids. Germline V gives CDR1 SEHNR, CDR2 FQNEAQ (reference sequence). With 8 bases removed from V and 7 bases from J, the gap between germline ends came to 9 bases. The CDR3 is CASWRANEQFF. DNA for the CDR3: TGTGCCAGCTGGAGGGCGAATGAGCAGTTCTTC.

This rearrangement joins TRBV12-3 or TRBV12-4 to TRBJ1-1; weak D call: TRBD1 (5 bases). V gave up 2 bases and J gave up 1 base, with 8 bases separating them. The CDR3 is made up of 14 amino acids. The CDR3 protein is CASSLPGPNTEAFF. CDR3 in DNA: TGTGCCAGCAGTTTACCGGGACCGAACACTGAAGCTTTCTTT.

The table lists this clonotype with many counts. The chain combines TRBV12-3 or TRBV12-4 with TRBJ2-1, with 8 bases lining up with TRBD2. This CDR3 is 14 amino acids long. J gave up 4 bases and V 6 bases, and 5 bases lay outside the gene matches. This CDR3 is CASRTGLEYNEQFF. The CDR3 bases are TGTGCCAGCAGAACGGGACTAGAATACAATGAGCAGTTCTTC.

CDR3 bases: TGTGCCAGCAGTTTAGATAGACAGGGTTCCTACGAGCAGTACTTC. Its protein product is CASSLDRQGSYEQYF. The rearrangement joins TRBV28 to TRBJ2-7; 7 bases align to TRBD1. Germline CDR1 and CDR2: MDHEN and SYDVKM. The CDR3 loop spans 15 amino acids. J was trimmed by 1 base and V by 2 bases; bases with no gene match: 5.

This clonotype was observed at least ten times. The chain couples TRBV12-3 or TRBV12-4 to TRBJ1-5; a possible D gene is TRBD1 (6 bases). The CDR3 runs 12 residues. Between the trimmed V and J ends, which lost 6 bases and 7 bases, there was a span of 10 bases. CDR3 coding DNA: TGTGCCAGCAGGCGGGGGGCCCAGCCCCAGCATTTT. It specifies CASRRGAQPQHF.

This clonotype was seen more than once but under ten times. CDR3 region: CASSSGGNYGYTF. The CDR3, as DNA: TGCGCCAGCAGCTCAGGGGGGAACTATGGCTACACCTTC. The J gene is TRBJ1-2, the V gene TRBV5-1; 7 bases map to TRBD1. V lost 3 bases, J lost 2 bases, and 1 base stayed unmatched. Looked up from germline, CDR1 is SGHRS and CDR2 is YFSETQ. There are 13 residues in the CDR3.

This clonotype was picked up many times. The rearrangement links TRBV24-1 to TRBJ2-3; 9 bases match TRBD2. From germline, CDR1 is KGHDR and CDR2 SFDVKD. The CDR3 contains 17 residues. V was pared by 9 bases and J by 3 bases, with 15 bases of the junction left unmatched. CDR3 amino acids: CATSGPPRGRGTDTQYF. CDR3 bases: TGTGCCACCTCAGGCCCCCCCCGCGGGAGGGGGACAGATACGCAGTATTTT.

In nucleotides, the CDR3 is TGTGCCAGCAGCCAAGATTGGGGGACTGAAGCTTTCTTT. Its protein product is CASSQDWGTEAFF. The chain employs TRBV3-1 and TRBJ1-1; TRBD1 is a possible D gene (5 bases). Between the trimmed V and J ends, which lost 0 bases and 5 bases, there was a span of 7 bases. The CDR3 loop spans 13 amino acids. Looked up from germline, CDR1 is LGHDT and CDR2 is YNNKEL (reference sequence).

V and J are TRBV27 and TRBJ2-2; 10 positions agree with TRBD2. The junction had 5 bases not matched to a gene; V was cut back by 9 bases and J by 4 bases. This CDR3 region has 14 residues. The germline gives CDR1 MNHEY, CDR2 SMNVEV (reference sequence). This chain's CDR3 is CASWVAGGTGELFF. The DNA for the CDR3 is TGTGCCAGTTGGGTAGCGGGAGGCACCGGGGAGCTGTTTTTT.

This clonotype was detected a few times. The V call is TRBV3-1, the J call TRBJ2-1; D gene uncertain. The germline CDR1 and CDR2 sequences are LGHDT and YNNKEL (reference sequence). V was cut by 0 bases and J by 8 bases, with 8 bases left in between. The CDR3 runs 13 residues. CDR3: CASSQDRVDEQFF. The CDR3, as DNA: TGTGCCAGCAGCCAAGATAGGGTGGATGAGCAGTTCTTC.

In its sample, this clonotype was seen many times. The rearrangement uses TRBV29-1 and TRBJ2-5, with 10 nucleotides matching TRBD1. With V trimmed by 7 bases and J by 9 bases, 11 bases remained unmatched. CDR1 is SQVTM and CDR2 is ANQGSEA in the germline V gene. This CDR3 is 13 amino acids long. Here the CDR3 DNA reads TGCAGCGCCGATCCCGGGACAGGGGAGGCCCAGTACTTC. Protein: CSADPGTGEAQYF.

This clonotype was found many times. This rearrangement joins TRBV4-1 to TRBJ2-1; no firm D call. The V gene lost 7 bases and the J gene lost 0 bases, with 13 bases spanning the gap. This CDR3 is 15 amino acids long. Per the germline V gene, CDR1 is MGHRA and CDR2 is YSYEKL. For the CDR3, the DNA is TGCGCCAGCAAGGACCTCCGAATCTCCTACAATGAGCAGTTCTTC. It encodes CASKDLRISYNEQFF.

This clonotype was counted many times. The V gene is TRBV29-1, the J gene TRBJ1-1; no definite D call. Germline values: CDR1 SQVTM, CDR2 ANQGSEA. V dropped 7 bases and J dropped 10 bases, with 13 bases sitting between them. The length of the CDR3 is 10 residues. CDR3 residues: CSGEAGGAFF. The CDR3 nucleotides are TGCAGCGGAGAGGCGGGAGGAGCTTTCTTT.

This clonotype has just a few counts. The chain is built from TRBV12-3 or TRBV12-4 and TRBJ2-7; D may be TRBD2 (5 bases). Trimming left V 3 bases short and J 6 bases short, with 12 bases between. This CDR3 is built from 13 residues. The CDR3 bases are TGTGCCAGCAGTTTTATTCGGGGAGCCGAGCAGTACTTC. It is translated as CASSFIRGAEQYF.

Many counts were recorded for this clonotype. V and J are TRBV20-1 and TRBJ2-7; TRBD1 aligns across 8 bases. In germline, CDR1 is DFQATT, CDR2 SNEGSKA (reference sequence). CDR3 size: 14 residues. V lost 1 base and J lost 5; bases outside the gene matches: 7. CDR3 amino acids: CSARGETGDHEQYF. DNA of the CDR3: TGCAGTGCTAGAGGAGAGACAGGGGACCACGAGCAGTACTTC.

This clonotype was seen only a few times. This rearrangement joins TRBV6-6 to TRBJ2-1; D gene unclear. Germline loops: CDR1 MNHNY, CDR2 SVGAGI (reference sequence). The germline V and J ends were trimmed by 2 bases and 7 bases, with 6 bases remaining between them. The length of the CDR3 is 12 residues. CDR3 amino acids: CASSYGDNEQFF. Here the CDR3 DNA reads TGTGCCAGCAGTTACGGAGATAATGAGCAGTTCTTC.

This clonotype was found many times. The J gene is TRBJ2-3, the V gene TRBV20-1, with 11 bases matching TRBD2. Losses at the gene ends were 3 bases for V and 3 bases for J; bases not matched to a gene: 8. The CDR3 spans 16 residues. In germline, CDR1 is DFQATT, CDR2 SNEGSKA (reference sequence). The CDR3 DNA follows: TGCAGTGCTAGTCGCTTTGGGACTAGCGGTACAGATACGCAGTATTTT. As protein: CSASRFGTSGTDTQYF.